Below, 29 T cell receptor beta chains from the same sample are listed, as sequenced in a study of identical twins. One entry per CDR3 protein results from TCRdb running MiXCR on the 5' RACE reads. The sample consists of 300,000 to 400,000 distinct CDR3 sequences, 9% to 15% of them appearing once. This sample also belongs to another study, concerning yellow fever vaccine responses in identical twins.

The sample was CD8+ T cells sorted from blood. These receptors originate from a woman between 18 and 29 years old in good health.

This clonotype was seen only a few times. The J gene is TRBJ2-6, the V gene TRBV11-2; D gene ambiguous. There are 16 residues in the CDR3. Germline lookup yields CDR1 SGHAT and CDR2 FQNNGV. V dropped 6 bases and J dropped 0 bases, with 12 bases sitting between them. CDR3 sequence reads: CASRHVESSGANVLTF. In nucleotides, the CDR3 is TGTGCCAGCAGGCACGTGGAGAGCTCTGGGGCCAACGTCCTGACTTTC.

The rearrangement joins TRBV29-1 to TRBJ2-7; 9 positions match TRBD1. CDR3 length: 15 residues. Looked up from germline, CDR1 is SQVTM and CDR2 is ANQGSEA. V trimming: 4 bases; J trimming: 3 bases; junction bases outside the gene matches: 10. DNA of the CDR3: TGCAGCGTTGCGATGGGACAGGGAGTTAACTACGAGCAGTACTTC. Its protein is CSVAMGQGVNYEQYF.

The chain couples TRBV5-1 to TRBJ2-1; 8 positions match TRBD1. Germline loops: CDR1 SGHRS, CDR2 YFSETQ. CDR3 length: 15 residues. J was trimmed by 7 bases and V by 0 bases; bases with no gene match: 6. The CDR3 protein is CASSLARGPRNEQFF. CDR3 coding DNA: TGCGCCAGCAGCTTGGCCAGGGGGCCGCGGAATGAGCAGTTCTTC.

This clonotype was found many times. One end of the junction does not line up with germline, which may come from a read error. This chain joins TRBV12-3 or TRBV12-4 and TRBJ2-7, with 8 bases that match TRBD2. CDR3 length: 13 amino acids. CDR3 sequence (DNA): TGCGCCAGCAGCCTCGGACTAGCTTACGAGCAGTACTTC. It encodes CASSLGLAYEQYF.

This clonotype showed up many times. The chain combines TRBV7-9 with TRBJ2-5; a weak D match, TRBD1 (6 bases). CDR1 is SEHNR, CDR2 FQNEAQ, per germline (reference sequence). V gave up 3 bases and J gave up 5 bases, with 13 bases separating them. This CDR3 is 14 amino acids long. The CDR3 nucleotides are TGTGCCAGCAGCTTTGTTCAGGGGCGTGAGACCCAGTACTTC. Translation: CASSFVQGRETQYF.

This chain uses TRBV3-1 with TRBJ2-7; TRBD1 is a possible D gene (6 bases). There are 11 residues in the CDR3. Per the germline V gene, CDR1 is LGHDT and CDR2 is YNNKEL (reference sequence). Trimming removed 8 bases from V and 6 bases from J, with 11 bases in between. The CDR3, as DNA: TGTGCCAGCCCGACAGGATTCGAGCAGTACTTC. It encodes CASPTGFEQYF.

The chain carries TRBV4-1 and TRBJ2-1, with TRBD2 matching 8 bases. CDR1 MGHRA and CDR2 YSYEKL come from the germline V gene. V gave up 6 bases and J gave up 2 bases; unmatched junction bases: 6. This CDR3 is 15 amino acids long. The DNA for the CDR3 is TGCGCCAGCAGGGCCTTAGCGGGGACCTACAATGAGCAGTTCTTC. Translation: CASRALAGTYNEQFF.

This chain links TRBV24-1 with TRBJ2-1; TRBD2 might be the D (5 bases). CDR1 is KGHDR and CDR2 is SFDVKD in the germline V gene. This CDR3 is 17 amino acids long. The V end lost 6 bases, the J end lost 7 bases, and 24 bases lay between the germline ends. CDR3 DNA: TGTGCCACCAGTCCCAGAATCGGGGTAGGGAAGACGAATGAGCAGTTCTTC. Its translation is CATSPRIGVGKTNEQFF.

In this sample, this clonotype turned up a few times. Here the CDR3 DNA reads TGTGCCAGCAGCTTAGAGCTAGCGGGAGACCAGTACGTC. Its protein is CASSLELAGDQYV. This chain connects TRBV7-6 to TRBJ2-7; 10 nucleotides agree with TRBD2. Germline CDR1 SGHVS, CDR2 FNYEAQ. Trimming removed 1 base from V and 10 bases from J; junction bases left unmatched: 4. CDR3 length equals 13 residues.

The J gene is TRBJ2-1, the V gene TRBV12-3 or TRBV12-4, with 9 bases matching TRBD1. With 6 bases clipped from V and 7 bases from J, the junction kept 10 bases outside the gene matches. The CDR3 runs 15 residues. CDR3 coding DNA: TGTGCCAGCAGCTCATGGGACAGGGCTGGGAATGAGCAGTTCTTC. It encodes CASSSWDRAGNEQFF.

The V gene is TRBV20-1, the J gene TRBJ2-5; D is undetermined. Trimming took off 7 bases at V and 5 bases at J, with 20 bases between the two ends. The CDR3 spans 14 residues. The germline gives CDR1 DFQATT, CDR2 SNEGSKA (reference sequence). For the CDR3, the DNA is TGCAGTGGCCCCATTGGAGCCGACCGGGAGACCCAGTACTTC. As protein: CSGPIGADRETQYF.

About this clonotype: At one end the junction does not follow the germline gene, possibly because of a read error. J is TRBJ1-4 and V is TRBV10-2; D is uncertain. The germline V gene encodes CDR1 WSHSY and CDR2 SAAADI. The length of the CDR3 is 13 residues. CDR3 sequence reads: CASREGGEEKLFF. The DNA of the CDR3 is TGCGCCAGCCGTGAAGGCGGGGAAGAAAAACTGTTTTTT.

The V and J genes are TRBV12-3 or TRBV12-4 and TRBJ1-1; D ambiguous. V lost 7 bases and J 5 bases, leaving 17 bases between the germline ends. The CDR3 sequence is 14 residues long. CDR3 loop: CASTELGIGTEAFF. The CDR3 region has the DNA TGTGCCAGCACCGAGCTCGGTATAGGGACTGAAGCTTTCTTT.

This clonotype has a handful of counts. This chain connects TRBV6-2 or TRBV6-3 to TRBJ2-5, with 7 bases matching TRBD2. CDR3 size: 13 residues. J lost 9 bases, V lost 8 bases, and 12 bases had no gene match. Germline assignment: CDR1 MNHEY and CDR2 SVGEGT. CDR3 in DNA: TGTGCCAGCGGGCTAGCGGCGGTTGTTGCCCAGTACTTC. Amino acid sequence: CASGLAAVVAQYF.

This clonotype has only a few counts. The chain carries TRBV12-3 or TRBV12-4 and TRBJ2-3, with D possibly matching TRBD2 (6 bases). The CDR3 is 16 residues long. V was shortened by 6 bases and J by 3 bases, with 19 bases between the two germline ends. This CDR3 is CASSPGLTRGTDTQYF. CDR3 DNA sequence: TGTGCCAGCAGCCCCGGCCTTACCCGGGGGACAGATACGCAGTATTTT.

This clonotype was seen a few times. The rearrangement links TRBV12-3 or TRBV12-4 to TRBJ2-1; 9 nucleotides agree with TRBD2. The CDR3 loop spans 15 amino acids. Trimming took 3 bases from V and 6 from J; bases not matched to a gene: 6. The CDR3 spells CASSLAGGQGNEQFF. The CDR3 DNA sequence: TGTGCCAGCAGTTTGGCGGGAGGGCAGGGCAATGAGCAGTTCTTC.

This chain joins TRBV20-1 and TRBJ2-5; 8 nucleotides line up with TRBD1. Germline trimming cut 0 bases from V and 5 bases from J; bases unmatched to any gene: 11. The CDR3 covers 16 residues. Per germline, CDR1 DFQATT and CDR2 SNEGSKA (reference sequence). The CDR3 is CSAREIRTGSPETQYF. DNA of the CDR3: TGCAGTGCTAGAGAGATCCGGACAGGGTCCCCGGAGACCCAGTACTTC.

This clonotype was detected ten times or more. The chain uses TRBV9 and TRBJ2-7; 12 nucleotides align to TRBD2. The V gene end was trimmed by 2 bases and the J gene end by 0 bases; junction bases not matched to a gene: 3. Per germline, CDR1 SGDLS and CDR2 YYNGEE. CDR3 length: 16 residues. This chain's CDR3 is CASSVGLAGNSYEQYF. The CDR3 DNA reads as TGTGCCAGCAGCGTCGGACTAGCGGGGAACTCCTACGAGCAGTACTTC.

This chain's CDR3 is CASSYGGSDGYTF. The CDR3 DNA sequence: TGTGCCAGCAGCTACGGGGGAAGCGACGGCTACACCTTC. The chain uses TRBV7-3 and TRBJ1-2; weak D call: TRBD1 (5 bases). The CDR3 spans 13 residues. V dropped 4 bases and J dropped 8 bases, with 14 bases sitting between them. The germline CDR1 and CDR2 sequences are SGHTA and FQGTGA.

The chain couples TRBV20-1 to TRBJ2-7; weak D call: TRBD1 (6 bases). Trimming stripped 0 bases from V and 7 bases from J, with 13 bases between. The germline V gene encodes CDR1 DFQATT and CDR2 SNEGSKA (reference sequence). This CDR3 comprises 13 residues. CDR3 in amino acids: CSARDSRGWEQYV. As DNA, the CDR3 is TGCAGTGCTAGAGATTCCAGGGGCTGGGAGCAGTACGTC.

Worth noting for this clonotype: Given a much more abundant clone one base away, this may be a read error. The chain combines TRBV27 with TRBJ1-6, with a tentative D call TRBD1 (6 bases). The CDR3 runs to 12 residues. Germline V gene data show CDR1 as MNHEY and CDR2 as SMNVEV (reference sequence). Between the trimmed V and J ends, which lost 8 bases and 4 bases, there was a span of 6 bases. CDR3 DNA sequence: TGTGCCAGCGGACAGTATAATTCACCCCTCCACTTT. This sequence encodes CASGQYNSPLHF.

This clonotype was observed a few times. This rearrangement joins TRBV10-3 to TRBJ2-7; 10 bases map to TRBD2. Germline assignment: CDR1 ENHRY and CDR2 SYGVKD. The CDR3 has 17 residues. J gave up 4 bases and V 2 bases, and 11 bases lay outside the gene matches. The CDR3, as DNA: TGTGCCATCAGTGAGAGCCGGATTAGCGGGGGGTATTACGAGCAGTACGTC. It specifies CAISESRISGGYYEQYV.

J is TRBJ1-5 and V is TRBV28, with D perhaps matching TRBD1 (5 bases). This CDR3 is built from 14 residues. Germline V CDR1 and CDR2: MDHEN, SYDVKM. Trimming cost V 4 bases and J 3 bases, with 10 bases left between them. The CDR3 DNA reads as TGTGCCAGCAGTTGGGGGTACGACAATCAGCCCCAGCATTTT. It is translated as CASSWGYDNQPQHF.

The chain is built from TRBV4-1 and TRBJ1-2, with a possible D match to TRBD1 (6 bases). The germline gives CDR1 MGHRA, CDR2 YSYEKL. This CDR3 has 16 amino acids. V shed 0 bases and J shed 5 bases, with 16 bases lying between them. The CDR3 region is CASSQDERAGVYGYTF. As DNA, the CDR3 is TGCGCCAGCAGCCAAGATGAAAGGGCAGGGGTATATGGCTACACCTTC.

This clonotype was counted ten times or more. The CDR3 DNA reads as TGTGCCAGCAGTATATATGGACTAGCGGGAGTGAATGAGCAGTTCTTC. Residues: CASSIYGLAGVNEQFF. The V call is TRBV12-3 or TRBV12-4, the J call TRBJ2-1; 13 positions agree with TRBD2. V lost 5 bases to trimming and J lost 7 bases; unmatched junction nucleotides: 8. The CDR3 sequence is 16 residues long.

The rearrangement uses TRBV19 and TRBJ2-3; 8 bases are a match to TRBD1. This CDR3 region has 14 residues. Trimming removed 1 base from V and 14 bases from J; junction bases left unmatched: 11. Germline V gene lookup returns CDR1 LNHDA and CDR2 SQIVND (reference sequence). The CDR3 DNA is TGTGCCAGTAGTATAGTCTCAGGGGGCTTATCGCTGTATTTT. Residues: CASSIVSGGLSLYF.

The sample holds a few counts of this clonotype. The gene calls are TRBV12-5 and TRBJ2-2; 15 bases are shared with TRBD2. Trimming cost V 6 bases and J 5 bases; bases outside gene matches: 10. Germline V gene lookup returns CDR1 LGHNT and CDR2 FRNRAP. The CDR3 runs to 18 residues. CDR3 loop: CASGPRTSGGAETGELFF. CDR3 DNA sequence: TGTGCTAGTGGCCCCCGGACTAGCGGGGGGGCCGAAACCGGGGAGCTGTTTTTT.

The gene calls are TRBV24-1 and TRBJ1-2; 8 nucleotides align to TRBD1. CDR1 KGHDR and CDR2 SFDVKD come from the germline V gene. Trimming at V came to 9 bases and at J to 0 bases, leaving 8 bases not matched to a gene. The CDR3 spans 15 residues. The CDR3 region is CATAGRGPANYGYTF. The DNA of the CDR3 is TGTGCCACCGCGGGCAGGGGGCCGGCTAACTATGGCTACACCTTC.

This clonotype was detected a few times. V usage is TRBV6-5 and J usage is TRBJ2-1; D is undetermined. Trimming shortened V by 2 bases and J by 0 bases, and 11 bases separated the two germline ends. This CDR3 has 16 amino acids. Germline V CDR1 and CDR2: MNHEY, SVGAGI. CDR3 DNA sequence: TGTGCCAGCAGTTACACAGTCAGCAGCTCCTACAATGAGCAGTTCTTC. This translates into CASSYTVSSSYNEQFF.